The present entry profiles one T cell receptor beta chain with its context. This clone was observed a few times. What this receptor recognizes is not known. Base-call qualities are not available, and no considerably larger clone is one nucleotide away. Whole blood was collected in K2EDTA tubes by collaborating institutions according to the institutions' own protocols. For TCRbeta analysis, collaborators shipped samples as frozen whole blood, isolated PBMCs, or DNA extracted from either of those sample types. The data are from a study of blood T cell repertoires in COVID-19 (TCRdb year 2020). Context from the whole study: Samples from collaborators originated in the United States, Italy and Spain and spanned both the acute and convalescent phases of COVID-19. The material from the prospective study consisted of cDNA or gDNA derived from T cells, B-cell-depleted T cells, or PBMCs. Nearly every sample came with metadata listing a de-identified subject ID, COVID-19 status, age in years and sex. Subjects who had been exposed to COVID-19, were actively infected with it, or had recovered from it provided the deeply sampled blood TCRbeta repertoires that made up the dataset. Where HLA class I and class II types were available, the types were taken from metadata supplied by the sample provider, not from assay-based typing. Samples came from the ongoing ImmuneRACE study (first 160 participants) plus 1,254 subjects from 6 global collaborators. A freely available public database, intended as a resource for researchers studying the immune response to SARS-CoV-2, is where the repertoires were released.

TCRbeta CDR3 regions were amplified from genomic DNA by means of the immunoSEQ Assay, a bias-controlled multiplex PCR. On the authors' methods: The number of nucleated cells in each sample was estimated from the amplification of reference gene primers within the assay. To quantify the absolute abundance of each unique TCRbeta CDR3 rearrangement, sequence reads were collapsed and filtered. Productive Simpson clonality was computed per sample as the square root of Simpson's diversity index over productive rearrangements. TCRdb mirrors the immuneACCESS table, restricted to in-frame sequences. Some clones are absent from its copies; in checked studies, under half trace to an unresolved V gene, and the reason for the others is unknown. For V, J and clone size, that table is used; D and trimming come from the DNA. The sample includes around 94,000 clones, with around 73% observed a single time. The top ten clones comprise around 9.6% of the sample.

V loses 3 bases, J loses 0 bases, and the germline ends lie 18 bases apart. CDR1 LNHNV and CDR2 YYDKDF were looked up in the germline V gene (reference sequence). The CDR3 has 18 amino acids, counting the end cysteine and phenylalanine. The only DNA kept is the CDR3, 54 bases in frame from the first base. The research as a whole found: The amount of clinical and demographic metadata varied by source and participant and was provided uncurated.

The sequence came from a man between 60 and 70 years old with active or convalescent COVID-19. The sequencing input was peripheral blood. The chain was built from TRBV15 and TRBJ1-3; the D gene is possibly TRBD1, with 5 bases matching. DNA sequence: TGTGCCACCAGCAGCGCCAACGGACAATTTTTCTCTGGAAACACCATATATTTT. This sequence encodes CATSSANGQFFSGNTIYF.